This record looks at one T cell receptor beta chain sequence and its context. Its antigen is undetermined. This CDR3 contains 13 residues. With 0 bases removed from V and 7 bases from J, the gap between germline ends came to 6 bases. Germline V gene data show CDR1 as KGHSY and CDR2 as FQNENV. The record originates from a study of cytomegalovirus exposure and HLA in healthy donors. Study overall: The approximately 120 validation repertoires were reported in a later analysis to have been generated on the same platform as the 500 to 700 first-cohort repertoires. Regarding the study as a whole: Diagnosis of cytomegalovirus status made by the classifier reportedly showed high specificity and sensitivity. Investigators reported some 150 TCR beta chains as tied to cytomegalovirus. Rarity marked most TCR sequences, yet some public TCRs occurred in many donors.

Sequencing used immunoSEQ multiplex PCR; TCRdb keeps in-frame clones, though not all of them. The data hold around 200,000 clones, with roughly 81% observed a single time. This receptor was obtained from a woman aged 25 to 39 in good health and CMV-seronegative. The chain couples TRBV16 to TRBJ2-2; no clear D. Sequencing was carried out using PBMCs. CDR3 bases: TGTGCCAGCAGCCAATCCACTGGCGGGGAGCTGTTTTTT. This encodes CASSQSTGGELFF.